The 19 T cell receptor beta chains presented below share a single source sample, sequenced in a study of blood T cell repertoires in COVID-19. Sequencing was performed with immunoSEQ multiplex PCR; in TCRdb, only in-frame clones are kept and a portion is missing. The data show roughly 100,000 clones, with more than 75% seen just once and roughly 6.6% held by the top ten. Material for sequencing was peripheral blood. The receptors derive from a man in his 70s with acute or convalescent COVID-19.

The gene calls are TRBV3-1 (or the pseudogene TRBV3-2) and TRBJ1-1, with D maybe TRBD1 (6 bases). CDR1 is LGHDT and CDR2 is YNNKEL in the germline V gene (reference sequence). This CDR3 is 15 amino acids long. Trimming cost V 3 bases and J 1 base, with 12 bases left between them. The CDR3 DNA is TGTGCCAGCAGCCATGGGGGGGCCTCGAACACTGAAGCTTTCTTT. This sequence encodes CASSHGGASNTEAFF.

The chain recombines TRBV28 with TRBJ2-2, with D possibly TRBD2 on 7 matching bases. The V gene lost 2 bases and the J gene lost 3 bases, with 10 bases spanning the gap. Looked up from germline, CDR1 is MDHEN and CDR2 is SYDVKM. This CDR3 has 15 residues. The CDR3 protein is CASSLRGADTGELFF. The CDR3 DNA sequence: TGTGCCAGCAGTTTACGGGGGGCTGACACCGGGGAGCTGTTTTTT.

The chain carries TRBV20-1 and TRBJ1-5; possibly TRBD1 for D (6 bases). Germline-derived CDR1 and CDR2 are DFQATT and SNEGSKA (reference sequence). The CDR3 runs to 14 residues. Trimming removed 3 bases at V and 3 bases at J, with 12 bases between. The CDR3 here is CSASRQGPNQPQHF. The CDR3, as DNA: TGCAGTGCTAGTAGGCAGGGGCCCAATCAGCCCCAGCATTTT.

J is TRBJ2-3 and V is TRBV9, with D unclear. Germline V lookup: CDR1 SGDLS, CDR2 YYNGEE. V lost 3 bases to trimming and J lost 1 base, with 9 bases between them. CDR3 length: 14 residues. CDR3 sequence (DNA): TGTGCCAGCAGCGGCCTTTCAGGCACAGATACGCAGTATTTT. It codes for CASSGLSGTDTQYF.

This clone was observed a few times. The genes are TRBV12-5 and TRBJ2-2; TRBD1 agrees at 8 bases. The CDR3 consists of 17 residues. J was trimmed by 4 bases and V by 6 bases; bases with no gene match: 13. Germline CDR1 and CDR2: LGHNT and FRNRAP. DNA of the CDR3: TGTGCTAGTGGAGGTCATGCGGGACAGGTCTTCACCGGGGAGCTGTTTTTT. Its protein product is CASGGHAGQVFTGELFF.

The V gene is TRBV7-9, the J gene TRBJ1-1; 9 bases align to TRBD1. V was pared by 5 bases and J by 2 bases, with 6 bases of the junction left unmatched. There are 15 residues in the CDR3. The V gene's germline CDR1 is SEHNR and CDR2 FQNEAQ (reference sequence). The CDR3 DNA reads TGTGCCAGCAGCCCCGGGACAGGGTTTAACACTGAAGCTTTCTTT. Amino acid sequence: CASSPGTGFNTEAFF.

This clone came up once. The chain is built from TRBV23-1 and TRBJ1-5; 7 bases agree with TRBD1. TRBV23-1 is identified as an open reading frame with a role that is uncertain. CDR3 size: 16 residues. Trimming took 0 bases from V and 9 from J; bases not matched to a gene: 11. For the CDR3, the DNA is TGCGCCAGCAGTCAATCTTACCGGGACAGAACAGGGCCCCAGCATTTT. It yields the protein CASSQSYRDRTGPQHF.

V usage is TRBV11-2 and J usage is TRBJ2-7; maybe TRBD2 (6 bases). V lost 7 bases to trimming and J lost 5 bases, with 15 bases between them. This CDR3 comprises 13 residues. Germline CDR1 and CDR2: SGHAT and FQNNGV. CDR3 in DNA: TGTGCCAGCACCGTGGGGGGATCCCACGAGCAGTACTTC. Its translation is CASTVGGSHEQYF.

The gene calls are TRBV5-1 and TRBJ1-4, with D maybe TRBD1 (5 bases). Looked up from germline, CDR1 is SGHRS and CDR2 is YFSETQ. The CDR3 contains 16 residues. Trimming took 2 bases from V and 1 from J, leaving 12 bases between them. CDR3 nucleotide sequence: TGCGCCAGCAGCTTAAAGGGGCTAGGAACTAATGAAAAACTGTTTTTT. As protein: CASSLKGLGTNEKLFF.

This clone was seen more than once but under ten times. The chain links TRBV28 to TRBJ2-1, with 7 bases lining up with TRBD2. The CDR3 runs to 16 residues. V trimming: 8 bases; J trimming: 0 bases; junction bases outside the gene matches: 10. The germline V gene has CDR1 MDHEN and CDR2 SYDVKM. CDR3: CASSSGAPSSYNEQFF. The CDR3 DNA reads as TGTGCCAGCTCCAGCGGGGCGCCAAGCTCCTACAATGAGCAGTTCTTC.

The J gene is TRBJ1-2, the V gene TRBV7-9; 9 positions agree with TRBD1. CDR1 SEHNR and CDR2 FQNEAQ come from the germline V gene (reference sequence). The CDR3 consists of 15 residues. V was clipped by 4 bases and J by 9 bases; unmatched bases: 12. CDR3 in DNA: TGTGCCAGCAGCTACTACAGGGGGCGAGAGCAAAGCTACACCTTC. Residues: CASSYYRGREQSYTF.

On this clone itself: Other DNA sequences of this sample code for an identical CDR3. The CDR3 loop is CASSPYSNQPQHF. DNA for the CDR3: TGTGCCAGCAGCCCTTATAGCAATCAGCCCCAGCATTTT. The chain has TRBV27 and TRBJ1-5; unclear D gene. Germline V lookup: CDR1 MNHEY, CDR2 SMNVEV (reference sequence). Trimming pared 6 bases from V and 0 bases from J, leaving 6 bases between. The CDR3 covers 13 residues.

This clone was counted only a few times. The chain has TRBV6-5 and TRBJ1-1; 9 bases are a match to TRBD1. Germline V gene data show CDR1 as MNHEY and CDR2 as SVGAGI. V gave up 4 bases and J gave up 3 bases; unmatched junction bases: 9. The CDR3 covers 16 residues. CDR3 in DNA: TGTGCCAGCAGTTTCGGACAGGGGAGAAGCGACACTGAAGCTTTCTTT. This encodes CASSFGQGRSDTEAFF.

As to this clone: Other DNA sequences of this sample code for an identical CDR3. The gene calls are TRBV5-1 and TRBJ1-5; 7 positions agree with TRBD1. The V gene end was trimmed by 0 bases and the J gene end by 2 bases; junction bases not matched to a gene: 2. The CDR3 loop spans 15 amino acids. CDR1 and CDR2 from the germline V gene are SGHRS and YFSETQ. CDR3 amino acids: CASSLGTGGNQPQHF. The CDR3 nucleotides read TGCGCCAGCAGCTTGGGCACAGGGGGCAATCAGCCCCAGCATTTT.

V usage is TRBV9 and J usage is TRBJ2-1, with D possibly TRBD2 on 7 matching bases. The V and J ends lost 0 bases and 4 bases respectively, with 20 bases between them. The length of the CDR3 is 18 residues. In germline, CDR1 is SGDLS, CDR2 YYNGEE. CDR3 amino acids: CASSVDVAGAVTYNEQFF. CDR3 sequence (DNA): TGTGCCAGCAGCGTAGATGTCGCGGGGGCCGTTACTTACAATGAGCAGTTCTTC.

The V call is TRBV7-2, the J call TRBJ1-1; tentatively, D is TRBD1 (6 bases). Germline assignment: CDR1 SGHTA and CDR2 FQGNSA. This CDR3 region has 12 residues. V lost 11 bases to trimming and J lost 1 base, with 11 bases between them. The CDR3 DNA reads TGTGCCGGGGGGGGCGGGAACACTGAAGCTTTCTTT. Translated: CAGGGGNTEAFF.

The chain couples TRBV19 to TRBJ1-1; perhaps TRBD1 as D (5 bases). Per the germline V gene, CDR1 is LNHDA and CDR2 is SQIVND (reference sequence). The CDR3 consists of 12 residues. The ends were cut back, 6 bases at V and 5 bases at J, with 10 bases in the middle. For the CDR3, the DNA is TGTGCCAGTAGGGGGGGGTGGACTGAAGCTTTCTTT. It is translated as CASRGGWTEAFF.

V usage is TRBV7-2 and J usage is TRBJ2-6, with a weak D call TRBD1 (5 bases). The CDR3 runs to 14 residues. Germline V CDR1 and CDR2: SGHTA, FQGNSA. The germline V and J ends were trimmed by 6 bases and 3 bases, with 9 bases remaining between them. Here the CDR3 reads CASRARDGANVLTF. DNA of the CDR3: TGTGCCAGCAGGGCCAGGGATGGGGCCAACGTCCTGACTTTC.

This clone was seen at least ten times. V usage is TRBV7-2 and J usage is TRBJ1-2, with D possibly being TRBD1 (5 bases). Germline values: CDR1 SGHTA, CDR2 FQGNSA. The CDR3 extends over 14 amino acids. The germline V and J ends were trimmed by 5 bases and 4 bases, with 14 bases remaining between them. The CDR3 nucleotides read TGTGCCAGCAGCCCAGGGAGGCAAGGCTATGGCTACACCTTC. Translation: CASSPGRQGYGYTF.